The 19 T cell receptor beta chains below come from one sample, sequenced in a study of Graves' ophthalmopathy and Graves' hyperthyroidism. RNA served as the template for amplifying TCR beta CDR3 regions. HTBI primers primed a first-round RT-PCR, and a second-round multiplex PCR followed. TCRdb used MiXCR to reprocess the multiplex PCR reads, holding one entry per CDR3 protein. The sample carries hundreds of thousands of distinct CDR3 sequences, around 40% recorded once. The sequenced material came from peripheral blood. The receptors here all came from an adult man with Graves' ophthalmopathy.

Only a few counts were recorded for this clonotype. The chain uses TRBV25-1 and TRBJ2-2, with 8 nucleotides matching TRBD2. Germline-derived CDR1 and CDR2 are MGHDK and SYGVNS. The V and J ends lost 5 bases and 2 bases, in that order; junction bases with no gene match: 7. The CDR3 is 16 residues long. DNA of the CDR3: TGTGCCAGCAGTTCCAGAGCGGGAGTAAACACCGGGGAGCTGTTTTTT. Translating it yields CASSSRAGVNTGELFF. The full variable domain, rest sourced from reference TRBV25-1 and TRBJ2-2, is EADIYQTPRYLVIGTGKKITLECSQTMGHDKMYWYQQDPGMELHLIHYSYGVNSTEKGDLSSESTVSRIRTEHFPLTLESARPSHTSQYLCASSSRAGVNTGELFFGEGSRLTVL.

The chain carries TRBV19 and TRBJ2-7; D is possibly TRBD1 (6 bases). Germline assignment: CDR1 LNHDA and CDR2 SQIVND (reference sequence). With 4 bases removed from V and 2 bases from J, the gap between germline ends came to 15 bases. This CDR3 has 15 amino acids. CDR3: CASSKRPGAAYEQYF. CDR3 bases: TGTGCCAGTAGTAAACGACCAGGGGCGGCCTACGAGCAGTACTTC.

About this clonotype itself: A much larger clone lies one base from this, so it may be a read error. The chain links TRBV2 to TRBJ2-5; a weak D match, TRBD2 (5 bases). The CDR3 is 15 residues long. Germline V lookup: CDR1 SNHLY, CDR2 FYNNEI. V was pared by 11 bases and J by 2 bases, with 21 bases between. The CDR3 DNA is TGTGCCGGCACTCCACCTCTCGGGGAACAAGAGACCCAGTACTTC. As protein: CAGTPPLGEQETQYF.

The genes are TRBV20-1 and TRBJ2-5; a weak D match, TRBD2 (6 bases). The V end was cut by 0 bases, the J end by 5 bases, with 19 bases between. The V gene's germline CDR1 is DFQATT and CDR2 SNEGSKA (reference sequence). CDR3 length: 16 residues. CDR3 coding DNA: TGCAGTGCTAGAGAGGAGGAGGGAGGAGCTCAGGAGACCCAGTACTTC. Translated: CSAREEEGGAQETQYF.

This clonotype showed up just a few times. This chain links TRBV20-1 with TRBJ2-5; tentative D call: TRBD2 (6 bases). V was clipped by 6 bases and J by 1 base, with 12 bases between them. Germline V gene sequence: CDR1 DFQATT, CDR2 SNEGSKA (reference sequence). CDR3 length equals 13 residues. DNA for the CDR3: TGCAGTGCCCTGGCGGGGTCCCAAGAGACCCAGTACTTC. Its translation: CSALAGSQETQYF.

This clonotype was seen a few times. In DNA form, the CDR3 reads TGTGCCAGTAGATTACAGGGGGACAGCTCCTACGAGCAGTACTTC. Protein sequence: CASRLQGDSSYEQYF. The chain is built from TRBV19 and TRBJ2-7; 8 positions match TRBD1. This CDR3 comprises 15 residues. CDR1 and CDR2 (germline): LNHDA, SQIVND (reference sequence). J lost 0 bases, V lost 6 bases, and 7 bases had no gene match.

The sample holds a few counts of this clonotype. The genes are TRBV4-1 and TRBJ2-7; perhaps TRBD1 as D (6 bases). The ends were cut back, 1 base at V and 4 bases at J, with 17 bases in the middle. Germline V CDR1 and CDR2: MGHRA, YSYEKL. The CDR3 contains 16 residues. CDR3 sequence: CASSQGLRDRSYEQYF. CDR3 in DNA: TGCGCCAGCAGCCAAGGATTAAGAGACAGGAGTTACGAGCAGTACTTC.

There are a few counts of this clonotype. The chain couples TRBV20-1 to TRBJ2-5; the match to TRBD2 covers 10 bases. The germline V gene has CDR1 DFQATT and CDR2 SNEGSKA (reference sequence). V was clipped by 5 bases and J by 4 bases; unmatched bases: 16. The CDR3 contains 17 residues. The CDR3 protein is CSARGLAGANDLETQYF. The CDR3 coding sequence is TGCAGTGCTCGGGGGCTAGCGGGAGCTAACGATTTAGAGACCCAGTACTTC.

The genes are TRBV19 and TRBJ2-5; possible D gene TRBD2, 5 bases. Per germline, CDR1 LNHDA and CDR2 SQIVND (reference sequence). This CDR3 has 18 residues. V was clipped by 5 bases and J by 5 bases, with 27 bases between them. The DNA of the CDR3 is TGTGCCAGTAGTTCTAACCCTCGAGGGCTAGCCGGAACGGAGACCCAGTACTTC. This gives the protein CASSSNPRGLAGTETQYF.

With respect to this clonotype: A much more abundant neighbour one base away suggests this may be a read error. This rearrangement joins TRBV20-1 to TRBJ2-5, with D hard to call. CDR3 size: 13 residues. The germline V gene encodes CDR1 DFQATT and CDR2 SNEGSKA (reference sequence). CDR3 DNA: TGCAGTGCTAGAACACGCAGGTCCTACGAGCAGCACTTC. This translates into CSARTRRSYEQHF.

This clonotype has a handful of counts. The chain uses TRBV24-1 and TRBJ2-2, with D possibly TRBD1 on 6 matching bases. V was cut by 5 bases and J by 0 bases, with 12 bases left in between. The CDR3 sequence is 16 residues long. Germline V gene sequence: CDR1 KGHDR, CDR2 SFDVKD. CDR3 bases: TGTGCCACCAGTGGGGGGACACTGACGAACACCGGGGAGCTGTTTTTT. This gives the protein CATSGGTLTNTGELFF.

The V gene is TRBV12-3 or TRBV12-4, the J gene TRBJ1-6, with D possibly being TRBD1 (5 bases). The CDR3 runs 14 residues. V was pared by 3 bases and J by 6 bases, with 9 bases between. For the CDR3, the DNA is TGTGCCAGCAGTTTTGCAGGGTCTAATTCACCCCTCCACTTT. It codes for CASSFAGSNSPLHF.

This chain connects TRBV24-1 to TRBJ2-7; D possibly corresponds to TRBD1 (7 bases). In germline, CDR1 is KGHDR, CDR2 SFDVKD. The CDR3 extends over 13 amino acids. Trimming took 11 bases from V and 3 from J, leaving 16 bases between them. The CDR3 protein is CASRRQGLYEQYF. CDR3 nucleotide sequence: TGTGCCAGCAGACGACAGGGACTCTACGAGCAGTACTTC.

This chain joins TRBV7-2 and TRBJ1-2, with D possibly being TRBD1 (5 bases). V was clipped by 5 bases and J by 4 bases, with 20 bases between them. There are 16 residues in the CDR3. CDR1 is SGHTA and CDR2 is FQGNSA in the germline V gene. The CDR3 loop reads CASSQDSSKGSYGYTF. The DNA for the CDR3 is TGTGCCAGCAGCCAAGATTCCAGTAAGGGGTCCTATGGCTACACCTTC.

Of note for this clonotype: The conserved phenylalanine or tryptophan normally closing the CDR3 is absent here, so this likely arose from a read error. V gene TRBV7-2 combines with J gene TRBJ2-3; D possibly corresponds to TRBD1 (5 bases). CDR1 is SGHTA and CDR2 is FQGNSA in the germline V gene. V lost 1 base and J 1 base, leaving 9 bases between the germline ends. The CDR3 has 15 residues. The chain's CDR3 is CASSLGRVGTDTQYV. DNA of the CDR3: TGTGCCAGCAGCTTAGGCAGGGTGGGCACAGATACGCAGTATGTT.

A word on this clonotype: This may be a read error: a much more frequent sequence differs by one nucleotide. The genes are TRBV5-1 and TRBJ1-2, with a possible D match to TRBD1 (6 bases). The CDR3 covers 14 residues. Germline V gene data show CDR1 as SGHRS and CDR2 as YFSETQ. Trimming cost V 6 bases and J 4 bases, with 16 bases left between them. CDR3 residues: CASNPGQSAYGYTF. DNA of the CDR3: TGCGCCAGCAACCCGGGACAATCGGCCTATGGCTACACCTTC.

This clonotype was found once. CDR3 DNA sequence: TGTGCCAGCAGTGATAGTGCCGGGACGAGCGAGCAGTACTTC. The encoded protein is CASSDSAGTSEQYF. The chain carries TRBV25-1 and TRBJ2-7; D is tentatively TRBD1 or TRBD2 (5 bases each). The CDR3 covers 14 residues. The germline V gene encodes CDR1 MGHDK and CDR2 SYGVNS. Trimming pared 3 bases from V and 6 bases from J, leaving 15 bases between.

This clonotype came up a few times. The junction and the germline gene differ at one end; a read error may be behind it. The chain joins TRBV7-9 to TRBJ2-6; perhaps TRBD1 as D (5 bases). The CDR3 length is 19 residues. In germline, CDR1 is SEHNR, CDR2 FQNEAQ (reference sequence). The CDR3 loop reads CASSQDAAGRFSGANVLTF. CDR3 bases: TGCGCCAGCAGCCAAGATGCGGCAGGGCGGTTCTCTGGGGCCAACGTCCTGACTTTC.

V usage is TRBV5-1 and J usage is TRBJ2-2; 7 bases are shared with TRBD1. With V trimmed by 3 bases and J by 5 bases, 10 bases remained unmatched. The germline V gene has CDR1 SGHRS and CDR2 YFSETQ. This CDR3 has 16 residues. The CDR3 coding sequence is TGCGCCAGCAGCTCGGGGACAGTAGGGTATACCGGGGAGCTGTTTTTT. It specifies CASSSGTVGYTGELFF. Looking up the rest from reference TRBV5-1 and TRBJ2-2 gives the full variable domain: KAGVTQTPRYLIKTRGQQVTLSCSPISGHRSVSWYQQTPGQGLQFLFEYFSETQRNKGNFPGRFSGRQFSNSRSEMNVSTLELGDSALYLCASSSGTVGYTGELFFGEGSRLTVL.